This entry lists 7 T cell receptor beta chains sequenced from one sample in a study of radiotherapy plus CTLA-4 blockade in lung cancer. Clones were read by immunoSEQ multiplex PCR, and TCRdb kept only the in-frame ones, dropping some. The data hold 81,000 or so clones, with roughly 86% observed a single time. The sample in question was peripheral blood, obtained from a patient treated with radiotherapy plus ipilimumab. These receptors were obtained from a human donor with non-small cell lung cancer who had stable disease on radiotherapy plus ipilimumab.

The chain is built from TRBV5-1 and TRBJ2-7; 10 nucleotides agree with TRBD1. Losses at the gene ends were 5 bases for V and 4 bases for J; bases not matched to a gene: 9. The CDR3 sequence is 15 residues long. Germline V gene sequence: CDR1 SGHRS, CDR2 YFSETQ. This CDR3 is CASRWTTGGLYEQYF. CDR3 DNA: TGCGCCAGCAGGTGGACGACAGGGGGCTTATACGAGCAGTACTTC.

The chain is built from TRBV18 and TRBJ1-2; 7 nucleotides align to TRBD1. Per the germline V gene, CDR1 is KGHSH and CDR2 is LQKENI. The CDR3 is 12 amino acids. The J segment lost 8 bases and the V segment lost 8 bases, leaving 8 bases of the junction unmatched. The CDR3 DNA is TGTGCCAGCCACGTACAGGGGAGCGGCTACACCTTC. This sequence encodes CASHVQGSGYTF.

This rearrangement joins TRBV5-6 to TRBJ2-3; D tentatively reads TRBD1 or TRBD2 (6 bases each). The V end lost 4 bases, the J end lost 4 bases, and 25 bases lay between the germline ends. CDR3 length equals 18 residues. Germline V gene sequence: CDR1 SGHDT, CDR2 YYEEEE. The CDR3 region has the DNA TGTGCCAGCAGCAGACCCCCGGGCGGCAGGAGGGGGGCAGATACGCAGTATTTT. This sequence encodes CASSRPPGGRRGADTQYF. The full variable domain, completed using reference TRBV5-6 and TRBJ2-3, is DAGVTQSPTHLIKTRGQQVTLRCSPKSGHDTVSWYQQALGQGPQFIFQYYEEEERQRGNFPDRFSGHQFPNYSSELNVNALLLGDSALYLCASSRPPGGRRGADTQYFGPGTRLTVL.

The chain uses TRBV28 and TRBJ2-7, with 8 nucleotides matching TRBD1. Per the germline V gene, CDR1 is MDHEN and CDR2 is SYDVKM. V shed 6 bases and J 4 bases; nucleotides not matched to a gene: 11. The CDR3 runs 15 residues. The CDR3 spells CASSVPGTGSYEQYF. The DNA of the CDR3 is TGTGCCAGCAGCGTACCCGGGACAGGTTCATACGAGCAGTACTTC.

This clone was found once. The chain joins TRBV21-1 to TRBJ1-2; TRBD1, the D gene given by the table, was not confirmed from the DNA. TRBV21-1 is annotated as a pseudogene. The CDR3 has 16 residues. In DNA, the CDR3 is TGTGCCAGCCTAACACAGGCAGCACGTACTAACTATGGCTACACCTTC. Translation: CASLTQAARTNYGYTF.

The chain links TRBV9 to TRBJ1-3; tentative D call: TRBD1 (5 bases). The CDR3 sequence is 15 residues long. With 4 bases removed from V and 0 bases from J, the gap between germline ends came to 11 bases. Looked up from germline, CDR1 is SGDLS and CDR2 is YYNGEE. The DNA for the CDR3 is TGTGCCAGCAGCACCGACAGCTTCTCTGGAAACACCATATATTTT. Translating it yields CASSTDSFSGNTIYF. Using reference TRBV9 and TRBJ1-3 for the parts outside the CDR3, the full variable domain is DSGVTQTPKHLITATGQRVTLRCSPRSGDLSVYWYQQSLDQGLQFLIQYYNGEERAKGNILERFSAQQFPDLHSELNLSSLELGDSALYFCASSTDSFSGNTIYFGEGSWLTVV.

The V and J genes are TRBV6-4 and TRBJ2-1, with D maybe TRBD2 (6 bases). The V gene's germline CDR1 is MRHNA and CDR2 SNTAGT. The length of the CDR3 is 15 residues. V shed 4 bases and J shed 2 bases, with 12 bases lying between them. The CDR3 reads CASSVLAGTYNEQFF. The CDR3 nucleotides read TGTGCCAGCAGTGTACTAGCAGGGACCTACAATGAGCAGTTCTTC.